A selection of T cell receptor beta chains follows, all from one sample in a study of OX40 agonist ivuxolimab in advanced cancers. Here immunoSEQ multiplex PCR was the method, and the copy in TCRdb shows in-frame clones only, minus some. The table includes 50,000 to 80,000 clones, about 90% detected once. The sequencing here drew on CD4+ or CD8+ T cells sorted from blood, taken in a trial of the OX40 agonist ivuxolimab. These receptors were taken from an adult with an advanced solid tumor such as melanoma, head and neck, liver or kidney cancer. Both conserved end residues are part of each CDR3. The D gene is left open where the match is weak.

v_call: TRBV5-1; j_call: TRBJ1-1; d_call: TRBD1; cdr3_aa: CASSLGDRGPKAFF; cdr3_nt: TGCGCCAGCAGCTTGGGAGACAGGGGGCCCAAAGCTTTCTTT
v_call: TRBV2; j_call: TRBJ1-5; d_call: TRBD1; cdr3_aa: CASSDGRGGQPQHF; cdr3_nt: TGTGCCAGCAGTGACGGCAGGGGGGGACAGCCCCAGCATTTT
v_call: TRBV19; j_call: TRBJ2-3; d_call: TRBD2; cdr3_aa: CASSMSGTGTDTQYF; cdr3_nt: TGTGCCAGTAGTATGAGCGGGACTGGCACAGATACGCAGTATTTT
v_call: TRBV28; j_call: TRBJ1-1; d_call: TRBD1; cdr3_aa: CASSSSTGPKAFF; cdr3_nt: TGTGCCAGCAGTTCCTCGACAGGGCCCAAAGCTTTCTTT
v_call: TRBV23-1; j_call: TRBJ2-7; d_call: TRBD1; cdr3_aa: CASSHFVRQGVYEQYF; cdr3_nt: TGCGCCAGCAGTCATTTCGTTAGACAGGGGGTCTACGAGCAGTACTTC
v_call: TRBV21-1; j_call: TRBJ2-2; d_call: .; cdr3_aa: CASSKAGTGELFF; cdr3_nt: TGTGCCAGCAGCAAAGCGGGGACCGGGGAGCTGTTTTTT
v_call: TRBV6-1; j_call: TRBJ2-7; d_call: TRBD2; cdr3_aa: CASNSGLAGRSEQYF; cdr3_nt: TGTGCCAGCAACTCGGGACTAGCGGGGCGGAGCGAGCAGTACTTC
v_call: TRBV7-9; j_call: TRBJ1-1; d_call: .; cdr3_aa: CASSRRTTEGTEAFF; cdr3_nt: TGTGCCAGCAGCCGACGGACAACTGAAGGCACTGAAGCTTTCTTT
v_call: TRBV27; j_call: TRBJ2-5; d_call: .; cdr3_aa: CASSRGVWETQYF; cdr3_nt: TGTGCCAGCAGTCGAGGGGTATGGGAGACCCAGTACTTC
v_call: TRBV5-1; j_call: TRBJ1-1; d_call: TRBD1; cdr3_aa: CASQTGANTEAFF; cdr3_nt: TGCGCCAGCCAGACAGGGGCGAACACTGAAGCTTTCTTT
v_call: TRBV6-5; j_call: TRBJ1-1; d_call: .; cdr3_aa: CASLRDLIGAEAFF; cdr3_nt: TGTGCCAGTCTACGGGACCTTATAGGAGCTGAAGCTTTCTTT